Below, 11 T cell receptor beta chains from the same sample are listed, as sequenced in a study of blood T cells in healthy people across ages (dated by TCRdb to between 2014 and 2017). Library generation was performed with 5' RACE. The sequencer listed for this sample is Illumina HiSeq 2500. A second PCR of roughly 6 to 11 cycles was run with a J-beta primer mix and a sample-barcoded 5' primer. The public sequencing data were trimmed at Q25 with fastp and processed into clonotypes with MiXCR by TCRdb, which kept only in-frame beta chains. Rows are unified per CDR3 protein, each entry keeping the most common DNA and genes. The sample records 1 million or so distinct CDR3 sequences, about 25% of which are singletons. The ten largest clones represent approximately 0.79% of the sample. The sample was also linked to a second study, of T cells of mothers and their children.

The sequenced material came from blood. The receptor source for this set is a girl aged 2 to 9 in good health.

This clonotype was recorded at least ten times. V and J are TRBV12-3 or TRBV12-4 and TRBJ1-6; 10 positions agree with TRBD1. This CDR3 has 14 amino acids. V lost 6 bases, J lost 9 bases, and 5 bases stayed unmatched. The CDR3 sequence: CASRTGGEGSPLHF. The CDR3 DNA reads TGTGCCAGCAGGACAGGGGGCGAGGGTTCACCCCTCCACTTT.

The V call is TRBV5-1, the J call TRBJ1-1; tentatively, D is TRBD1 (6 bases). The CDR3 runs 11 residues. V shed 6 bases and J shed 8 bases, with 11 bases lying between them. Germline V CDR1 and CDR2: SGHRS, YFSETQ. The CDR3 region has the DNA TGCGCCAGCATAGCCGGGACAGAAGCTTTCTTT. Its translation: CASIAGTEAFF.

This clonotype came up a few times. The rearrangement uses TRBV5-1 and TRBJ2-1; D possibly corresponds to TRBD2 (6 bases). Between the trimmed V and J ends, which lost 1 base and 2 bases, there was a span of 10 bases. Germline V gene data show CDR1 as SGHRS and CDR2 as YFSETQ. There are 15 residues in the CDR3. The CDR3 sequence: CASSLRDSPYNEQFF. CDR3 DNA: TGCGCCAGCAGCTTGCGGGACTCCCCCTACAATGAGCAGTTCTTC.

The chain couples TRBV4-1 to TRBJ2-7; maybe TRBD2 (5 bases). Gene TRBJ2-1 matches the end of the DNA better, so the J call may be wrong. Looked up from germline, CDR1 is MGHRA and CDR2 is YSYEKL. This CDR3 region has 14 residues. The CDR3 coding sequence is TGCGCCAGCAGCGGGGTCGGGGTAGAAGTCGGGCAGTTCTTC. Translating gives CASSGVGVEVGQFF.

The CDR3 spells CSARPLGGSYNEQFF. In DNA, the CDR3 is TGCAGTGCCCGCCCTTTAGGCGGCTCCTACAATGAGCAGTTCTTC. This chain connects TRBV20-1 to TRBJ2-1; D is ambiguous. CDR3 length equals 15 residues. V was trimmed by 6 bases and J by 0 bases, leaving 15 bases between them. The V gene's germline CDR1 is DFQATT and CDR2 SNEGSKA (reference sequence).

This clonotype turned up a few times. The genes are TRBV20-1 and TRBJ2-5; TRBD2 matches at 10 bases. The CDR3 extends over 15 amino acids. Trimming removed 0 bases from V and 4 bases from J; junction bases left unmatched: 5. Germline V gene sequence: CDR1 DFQATT, CDR2 SNEGSKA (reference sequence). This CDR3 reads CSARELASGRETQYF. The CDR3 DNA reads TGCAGTGCTAGAGAGTTGGCTAGCGGGAGAGAGACCCAGTACTTC.

There are a few counts of this clonotype. The rearrangement joins TRBV28 to TRBJ2-1, with 7 bases that match TRBD2. J lost 4 bases, V lost 6 bases, and 6 bases had no gene match. The CDR3 covers 14 residues. Germline values: CDR1 MDHEN, CDR2 SYDVKM. CDR3 in amino acids: CASRSGEIYNEQFF. The CDR3, as DNA: TGTGCCAGCAGGAGCGGGGAAATATACAATGAGCAGTTCTTC.

The V call is TRBV6-2 or TRBV6-3, the J call TRBJ2-5; TRBD2 is a possible D gene (5 bases). With the DNA end fitting TRBJ2-7 better, the J assignment may be wrong. This CDR3 comprises 16 residues. Germline lookup yields CDR1 MNHEY and CDR2 SVGEGT. CDR3 DNA sequence: TGTGCCAGCAGTTACCCTAGCAACATCAACTCCTACGAGCAGTACTTC. This translates into CASSYPSNINSYEQYF.

This clonotype was counted many times. J is TRBJ2-7 and V is TRBV5-6; D uncertain. Germline lookup yields CDR1 SGHDT and CDR2 YYEEEE. Trimming removed 3 bases from V and 3 bases from J, with 13 bases in between. CDR3 length equals 14 residues. CDR3 amino acids: CASSSLDSSYEQYF. For the CDR3, the DNA is TGTGCCAGCAGCTCCCTAGACTCAAGCTACGAGCAGTACTTC.

This clonotype turned up a few times. The chain uses TRBV7-2 and TRBJ1-3, with D unclear. The CDR3 covers 13 residues. Germline CDR1 reads SGHTA; CDR2 reads FQGNSA. V was trimmed by 4 bases and J by 9 bases, leaving 13 bases between them. The CDR3 bases are TGTGCCAGCAGCTACGGGCAGCGGAGCACCATATATTTT. Amino acid sequence: CASSYGQRSTIYF.

This clonotype showed up just a few times. The V and J genes are TRBV6-1 and TRBJ2-2; maybe TRBD1 (6 bases). Germline V gene sequence: CDR1 MNHNS, CDR2 SASEGT. Between the trimmed V and J ends, which lost 7 bases and 7 bases, there was a span of 16 bases. The CDR3 spans 14 residues. CDR3 sequence reads: CASTPNRVHGELFF. For the CDR3, the DNA is TGTGCCAGCACCCCCAACAGGGTACACGGGGAGCTGTTTTTT.